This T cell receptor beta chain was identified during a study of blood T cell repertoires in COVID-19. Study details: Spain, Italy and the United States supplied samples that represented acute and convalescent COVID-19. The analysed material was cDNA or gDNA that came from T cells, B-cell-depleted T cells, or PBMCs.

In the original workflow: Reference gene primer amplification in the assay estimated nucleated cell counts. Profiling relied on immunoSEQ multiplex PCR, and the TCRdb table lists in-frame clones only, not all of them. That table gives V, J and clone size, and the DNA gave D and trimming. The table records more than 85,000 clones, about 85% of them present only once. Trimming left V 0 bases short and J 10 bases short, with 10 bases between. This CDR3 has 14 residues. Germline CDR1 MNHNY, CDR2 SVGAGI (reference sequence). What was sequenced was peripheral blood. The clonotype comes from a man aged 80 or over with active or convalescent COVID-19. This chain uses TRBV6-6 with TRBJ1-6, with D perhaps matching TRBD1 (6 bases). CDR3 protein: CASSYSDSSSPLHF. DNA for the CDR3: TGTGCCAGCAGTTACTCGGACAGTAGCTCACCCCTCCACTTT.